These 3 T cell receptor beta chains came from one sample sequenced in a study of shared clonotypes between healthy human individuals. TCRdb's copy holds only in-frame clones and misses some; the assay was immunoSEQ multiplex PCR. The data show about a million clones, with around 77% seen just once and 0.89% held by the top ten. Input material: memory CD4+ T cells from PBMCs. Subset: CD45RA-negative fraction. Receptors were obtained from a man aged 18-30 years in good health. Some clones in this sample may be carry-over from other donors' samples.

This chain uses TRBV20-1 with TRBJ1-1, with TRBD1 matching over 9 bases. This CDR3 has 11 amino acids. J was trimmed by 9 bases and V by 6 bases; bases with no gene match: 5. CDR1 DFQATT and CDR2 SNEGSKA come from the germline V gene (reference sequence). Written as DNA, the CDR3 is TGCAGTGCGGTCGGGACAGGGAAAGCTTTCTTT. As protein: CSAVGTGKAFF.

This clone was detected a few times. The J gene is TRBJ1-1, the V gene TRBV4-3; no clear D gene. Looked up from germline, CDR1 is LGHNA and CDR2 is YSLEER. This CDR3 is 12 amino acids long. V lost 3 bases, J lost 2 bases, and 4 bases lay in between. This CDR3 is CASSQGNTEAFF. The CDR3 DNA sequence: TGCGCCAGCAGCCAGGGTAACACTGAAGCTTTCTTT.

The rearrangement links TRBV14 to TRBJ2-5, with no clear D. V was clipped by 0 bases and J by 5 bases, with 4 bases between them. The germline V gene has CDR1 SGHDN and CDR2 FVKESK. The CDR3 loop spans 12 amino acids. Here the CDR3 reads CASSQERETQYF. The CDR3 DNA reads TGTGCCAGCAGCCAAGAGAGGGAGACCCAGTACTTC.